This T cell receptor beta chain was sequenced in a study of post-analysis software for immune sequencing data. Study details: Included among the disease courses, which were recorded for the cohort, were relapsing-remitting, secondary progressive and progressive-relapsing multiple sclerosis.

Points on this clonotype: Antigen: not known.

Study results and limitations: Controls significantly exceeded multiple sclerosis patients in normalized Chao1 diversity. Strong co-clustering by F measure linked samples that shared a preparation batch.

cDNA libraries for TCR beta contained unique molecular identifiers. TCRdb re-analysed the PCR reads in MiXCR, keeping a single row per CDR3 protein. The sample carries roughly 600,000 distinct CDR3 sequences, roughly 47% recorded once. The sequence derives from a girl between 5 and 17 years old with multiple sclerosis. Source material: blood.

The CDR3 is CASSGDRELALNEQYF. The CDR3 bases are TGTGCCAGCAGCGGGGACAGGGAGCTAGCGCTGAATGAGCAGTACTTC. The V and J genes are TRBV6-5 and TRBJ2-5, with 9 bases that match TRBD1. Germline CDR1 and CDR2: MNHEY and SVGAGI. V shed 6 bases and J 11 bases; nucleotides not matched to a gene: 19. CDR3 length: 16 amino acids.